These 32 T cell receptor beta chains were all obtained from the same sample, sequenced in a study of T cell changes during pregnancy in multiple sclerosis. This table comes from immunoSEQ multiplex PCR, and its TCRdb copy is limited to in-frame clones, with some not included. The sample carries some 100,000 clones, more than 85% recorded once. This specimen was peripheral blood, taken in the second trimester of pregnancy. The receptors here all came from a female donor with multiple sclerosis, enrolled in a pregnancy study.

The rearrangement uses TRBV5-1 and TRBJ1-1; TRBD1 matches at 7 bases. The germline CDR1 and CDR2 sequences are SGHRS and YFSETQ. The CDR3 is 13 amino acids. V shed 1 base and J 12 bases; nucleotides not matched to a gene: 9. CDR3 loop: CASSLHGTGDPFF. The CDR3 nucleotides read TGCGCCAGCAGCTTGCATGGAACAGGGGACCCTTTCTTT.

The chain employs TRBV30 and TRBJ1-1; D is undetermined. CDR1 is GTSNPN, CDR2 SVGIG, per germline (reference sequence). This CDR3 is 13 amino acids long. Trimming removed 3 bases from V and 3 bases from J, with 11 bases in between. For the CDR3, the DNA is TGTGCCTGGAGAAAGGGAGGTGACACTGAAGCTTTCTTT. It encodes CAWRKGGDTEAFF.

J is TRBJ2-2 and V is TRBV5-6; D might be TRBD1 (5 bases). This CDR3 spans 14 amino acids. V was pared by 2 bases and J by 2 bases, with 7 bases between. The germline V gene has CDR1 SGHDT and CDR2 YYEEEE. The CDR3 region is CASSFRVNTGELFF. CDR3 coding DNA: TGTGCCAGCAGCTTCAGGGTAAACACCGGGGAGCTGTTTTTT.

The gene calls are TRBV2 and TRBJ2-3; 7 nucleotides line up with TRBD2. This CDR3 region has 17 residues. V shed 7 bases, J shed 0 bases, and the junction held 13 bases outside the gene matches. Germline V gives CDR1 SNHLY, CDR2 FYNNEI. The CDR3 loop is CASIGSAGTTSTDTQYF. The CDR3 nucleotides read TGTGCCAGCATTGGGTCAGCGGGAACGACTAGCACAGATACGCAGTATTTT.

The count of this clone is one. The rearrangement links TRBV6-1 to TRBJ1-2, with D possibly TRBD1 on 6 matching bases. This CDR3 comprises 15 residues. Germline V lookup: CDR1 MNHNS, CDR2 SASEGT. The V end was cut by 10 bases, the J end by 1 base, with 19 bases between. The CDR3 DNA sequence: TGTGCCACCCGCTTAGGGGGTCTCCTTAACTATGGCTACACCTTC. Translated, it gives CATRLGGLLNYGYTF.

The V gene is TRBV6-5, the J gene TRBJ1-1; maybe TRBD1 (6 bases). CDR1 MNHEY and CDR2 SVGAGI come from the germline V gene. Trimming removed 7 bases at V and 2 bases at J, with 14 bases between. The CDR3 is made up of 14 amino acids. The CDR3 loop is CASIPDRTNTEAFF. CDR3 nucleotides: TGTGCCAGCATACCCGACAGGACAAACACTGAAGCTTTCTTT.

The gene calls are TRBV2 and TRBJ1-2; D uncertain. Between the trimmed V and J ends, which lost 2 bases and 5 bases, there was a span of 12 bases. CDR3 length: 14 residues. The V gene's germline CDR1 is SNHLY and CDR2 FYNNEI. This chain's CDR3 is CASSEPPGSYGYTF. CDR3 coding DNA: TGTGCCAGCAGTGAACCCCCAGGTTCATATGGCTACACCTTC.

CDR3 sequence: CASSPTTGEKLFF. In DNA, the CDR3 is TGTGCCAGCTCTCCGACGACCGGGGAAAAACTGTTTTTT. V usage is TRBV18 and J usage is TRBJ1-4; D remains ambiguous. V lost 6 bases, J lost 8 bases, and 13 bases lay in between. Germline CDR1 and CDR2: KGHSH and LQKENI. The CDR3 loop spans 13 amino acids. The whole variable domain, remainder taken from reference TRBV18 and TRBJ1-4, is NAGVMQNPRHLVRRRGQEARLRCSPMKGHSHVYWYRQLPEEGLKFMVYLQKENIIDESGMPKERFSAEFPKEGPSILRIQQVVRGDSAAYFCASSPTTGEKLFFGSGTQLSVL.

The rearrangement links TRBV6-5 to TRBJ1-5; D uncertain. V was shortened by 4 bases and J by 0 bases, with 7 bases between the two germline ends. Germline loops: CDR1 MNHEY, CDR2 SVGAGI. The CDR3 covers 14 residues. The DNA of the CDR3 is TGTGCCAGCAGTTCCACTCATAGCAATCAGCCCCAGCATTTT. Its translation: CASSSTHSNQPQHF.

The chain is built from TRBV7-8 and TRBJ2-7; TRBD1 might be the D (5 bases). Trimming stripped 5 bases from V and 8 bases from J, with 13 bases between. Germline CDR1 SGHVS, CDR2 FQNEAQ. There are 12 residues in the CDR3. The CDR3 nucleotides read TGTGCCAGCAGCGCGGACACCCGCAAGCAGTACTTC. Translation: CASSADTRKQYF. Together with reference TRBV7-8 and TRBJ2-7, the CDR3 gives the full variable domain: GAGVSQSPRYKVAKRGQDVALRCDPISGHVSLFWYQQALGQGPEFLTYFQNEAQLDKSGLPSDRFFAERPEGSVSTLKIQRTQQEDSAVYLCASSADTRKQYFGPGTRLTVT.

The chain carries TRBV7-8 and TRBJ2-1; 7 bases are a match to TRBD2. With V trimmed by 1 base and J by 5 bases, 11 bases remained unmatched. Per germline, CDR1 SGHVS and CDR2 FQNEAQ. The CDR3 is 17 amino acids. The CDR3, as DNA: TGTGCCAGCAGCTTAGGTTTCGCGGGAGTAGTGCACAATGAGCAGTTCTTC. This encodes CASSLGFAGVVHNEQFF.

This clone was detected only once. An end of the junction does not agree with germline; a read error may underlie this. This chain uses TRBV7-7 with TRBJ2-5; the D gene is possibly TRBD1 (5 bases). CDR3 length equals 13 residues. CDR1 and CDR2 (germline): SSHAT, FNYEAQ (reference sequence). CDR3 protein: CASSLNRLETQYF. The CDR3 DNA reads TGTGCTAGCAGCTTAAACAGGCTAGAGACCCAGTACTTC.

The rearrangement uses TRBV6-1 and TRBJ1-2, with a possible D match to TRBD1 (6 bases). The germline V and J ends were trimmed by 2 bases and 4 bases, with 11 bases remaining between them. In germline, CDR1 is MNHNS, CDR2 SASEGT. The CDR3 covers 14 residues. CDR3 residues: CASSEYGGPYGYTF. CDR3 DNA sequence: TGTGCCAGCAGTGAATACGGGGGGCCCTATGGCTACACCTTC.

The chain is built from TRBV4-1 and TRBJ2-1, with 11 bases aligning to TRBD2. CDR1 is MGHRA and CDR2 is YSYEKL in the germline V gene. There are 13 residues in the CDR3. Trimming took 1 base from V and 15 from J; bases not matched to a gene: 5. Here the CDR3 reads CASSQVLGTSGFF. For the CDR3, the DNA is TGCGCCAGCAGCCAAGTATTAGGGACTAGCGGGTTCTTC.

The chain couples TRBV10-3 to TRBJ2-5, with 7 bases lining up with TRBD2. Germline V gives CDR1 ENHRY, CDR2 SYGVKD. The CDR3 is 13 amino acids. The ends lost 11 bases at V and 4 bases at J; junction bases unmatched: 10. The CDR3, as DNA: TGTGCCTCGGGTATTTCGGGAGGAGAGACCCAGTACTTC. This gives the protein CASGISGGETQYF.

The gene calls are TRBV27 and TRBJ2-3; D is possibly TRBD2 (6 bases). V lost 4 bases to trimming and J lost 5 bases, with 7 bases between them. Germline-derived CDR1 and CDR2 are MNHEY and SMNVEV (reference sequence). The CDR3 is 12 residues long. The CDR3: CASSWRGDTQYF. CDR3 nucleotide sequence: TGTGCCAGCAGTTGGCGGGGAGATACGCAGTATTTT.

Here the CDR3 DNA reads TGTGCCAGCAGCCAGGGCCCCCTGGAAAAACTGTTTTTT. Translated, it gives CASSQGPLEKLFF. This rearrangement joins TRBV5-5 to TRBJ1-4; the D gene is possibly TRBD1 (5 bases). Germline values: CDR1 SGHKS, CDR2 YYEKEE (reference sequence). Trimming took 4 bases from V and 8 from J, leaving 12 bases between them. There are 13 residues in the CDR3.

The chain is built from TRBV7-2 and TRBJ1-5, with TRBD1 matching over 7 bases. The CDR3 is made up of 14 amino acids. Germline V gene sequence: CDR1 SGHTA, CDR2 FQGNSA. The junction had 8 bases not matched to a gene; V was cut back by 6 bases and J by 6 bases. CDR3 loop: CASSPTGYSQPQHF. The CDR3 DNA reads TGTGCCAGCAGTCCGACAGGGTACAGTCAGCCCCAGCATTTT.

The sample holds one count of this clone. The chain uses TRBV4-2 and TRBJ2-7, with 9 nucleotides matching TRBD2. There are 16 residues in the CDR3. The V and J ends lost 1 base and 6 bases, in that order; junction bases with no gene match: 10. CDR1 and CDR2 from the germline V gene are LGHNA and YNFKEQ. The CDR3, as DNA: TGTGCCAGCAGCCAAGGGGGGGGTAGCGGGAGCGCCGAGCAGTACTTC. Translating gives CASSQGGGSGSAEQYF.

Written as DNA, the CDR3 is TGTGCCAGCAGCCCCCCCGGGACAGTCCTTGGTATGGGCTACACCTTC. Its protein product is CASSPPGTVLGMGYTF. The chain couples TRBV7-9 to TRBJ1-2, with TRBD1 identical over 7 bases. The trim removed 5 bases at V and 8 bases at J, leaving 17 bases unmatched. Germline values: CDR1 SEHNR, CDR2 FQNEAQ (reference sequence). The CDR3 is 16 amino acids.

The CDR3 bases are TGTGCCAGCAGCCTGGGTGGGGGACAGAGCTACGAGCAGTACTTC. Translation gives CASSLGGGQSYEQYF. V is TRBV5-4 and J is TRBJ2-7, with TRBD1 matching over 7 bases. Trimming at V came to 4 bases and at J to 3 bases, leaving 10 bases not matched to a gene. The CDR3 is made up of 15 amino acids. CDR1 SGHNT and CDR2 YYREEE come from the germline V gene (reference sequence).

The CDR3: CASSRGLARDTQYF. The DNA of the CDR3 is TGTGCCAGTAGTAGGGGACTAGCAAGAGATACGCAGTATTTT. The chain carries TRBV19 and TRBJ2-3, with 9 bases fitting TRBD2. With 4 bases clipped from V and 5 bases from J, the junction kept 4 bases outside the gene matches. Germline V CDR1 and CDR2: LNHDA, SQIVND (reference sequence). This CDR3 is built from 14 residues.

The V gene is TRBV7-8, the J gene TRBJ2-3, with 12 positions matching TRBD2. V dropped 5 bases and J dropped 1; count of bases not matched to a gene: 13. The CDR3 runs to 19 residues. Germline V CDR1 and CDR2: SGHVS, FQNEAQ. CDR3 sequence (DNA): TGTGCCAGCAGCCCTAAACCAGGAGGACTAGCGGGACGCACAGATACGCAGTATTTT. This sequence encodes CASSPKPGGLAGRTDTQYF.

The V and J genes are TRBV10-3 and TRBJ2-5; D is possibly TRBD2 (6 bases). V was pared by 6 bases and J by 0 bases, with 14 bases between. CDR1 and CDR2 from the germline V gene are ENHRY and SYGVKD. The CDR3 extends over 15 amino acids. The CDR3 loop reads CAIRPNSGNQETQYF. Here the CDR3 DNA reads TGTGCCATCAGACCCAATAGCGGAAACCAAGAGACCCAGTACTTC.

The chain employs TRBV29-1 and TRBJ2-3, with TRBD2 matching 12 bases. The germline V gene has CDR1 SQVTM and CDR2 ANQGSEA. This CDR3 comprises 19 residues. V lost 2 bases to trimming and J lost 0 bases; unmatched junction nucleotides: 12. The CDR3 sequence: CSVEPLLAGGRMSTDTQYF. The CDR3 DNA reads TGCAGCGTTGAACCCCTACTAGCGGGGGGCCGTATGAGCACAGATACGCAGTATTTT.

The chain combines TRBV18 with TRBJ2-7, with D possibly matching TRBD2 (7 bases). Germline values: CDR1 KGHSH, CDR2 LQKENI. This CDR3 contains 15 residues. Trimming removed 0 bases from V and 2 bases from J, with 11 bases in between. The CDR3 spells CASSPPEGGTYEQYF. The CDR3 nucleotides are TGTGCCAGCTCACCACCCGAGGGGGGGACCTACGAGCAGTACTTC.

The gene calls are TRBV6-1 and TRBJ2-3; 14 bases line up with TRBD2. The J segment lost 4 bases and the V segment lost 4 bases, leaving 1 base of the junction unmatched. Germline CDR1 reads MNHNS; CDR2 reads SASEGT. This CDR3 has 15 amino acids. Written as DNA, the CDR3 is TGTGCCAGCAGTGGACTAGCGGGAGGGCCAGATACGCAGTATTTT. Amino acids: CASSGLAGGPDTQYF.

This chain links TRBV11-2 with TRBJ2-2, with 7 positions matching TRBD1. Germline trimming cut 7 bases from V and 6 bases from J; bases unmatched to any gene: 8. The CDR3 is made up of 14 amino acids. CDR1 SGHAT and CDR2 FQNNGV come from the germline V gene. CDR3 amino acids: CASTRTGGAGELFF. As DNA, the CDR3 is TGTGCCAGCACCCGGACAGGCGGAGCCGGGGAGCTGTTTTTT.

The rearrangement links TRBV5-4 to TRBJ2-2; 8 bases line up with TRBD1. The CDR3 has 16 amino acids. Germline values: CDR1 SGHNT, CDR2 YYREEE (reference sequence). V lost 1 base to trimming and J lost 3 bases; unmatched junction nucleotides: 5. CDR3 amino acids: CASSLTGQGHTGELFF. In DNA, the CDR3 is TGTGCCAGCAGCTTGACCGGACAGGGTCACACCGGGGAGCTGTTTTTT.

The CDR3 region has the DNA TGCGCCAGCAGCACCCGGACTAGCGCCTCCTACAATGAGCAGTTCTTC. Protein: CASSTRTSASYNEQFF. The chain couples TRBV4-1 to TRBJ2-1; 9 bases align to TRBD2. V gave up 5 bases and J gave up 0 bases; unmatched junction bases: 5. The CDR3 length is 16 residues. The germline V gene encodes CDR1 MGHRA and CDR2 YSYEKL.

The chain uses TRBV2 and TRBJ2-1, with 9 positions matching TRBD2. V was pared by 5 bases and J by 7 bases, with 9 bases of the junction left unmatched. The CDR3 contains 15 residues. Germline V gene data show CDR1 as SNHLY and CDR2 as FYNNEI. The CDR3 is CASSLVLAGYNEQFF. As DNA, the CDR3 is TGTGCCAGCAGTCTCGTGCTAGCGGGGTATAATGAGCAGTTCTTC.

The chain employs TRBV2 and TRBJ2-3; D is perhaps TRBD1 (5 bases). CDR3 length: 17 amino acids. CDR1 SNHLY and CDR2 FYNNEI come from the germline V gene. V gave up 6 bases and J gave up 0 bases, with 19 bases separating them. The CDR3 spells CASSEPYRGLSTDTQYF. The CDR3 DNA is TGTGCCAGCAGCGAACCATATAGGGGCTTGAGCACAGATACGCAGTATTTT.